This paragraph covers one T cell receptor beta chain sequence. Its antigen is unidentified. These data are taken from a study of T cell responses to AZD1222 COVID-19 vaccine. Regarding the study as a whole: With dominance at 160-218 and 743-854, vaccine-associated CD4 TCRs spanned spike. In all cases, repertoires were sampled only after the peak T cell response.

Generated by immunoSEQ multiplex PCR, the TCRdb table keeps only in-frame clones and is missing some. The sample shows 90,000 to 120,000 clones, 80% to 90% of them seen only once. The trim removed 2 bases at V and 5 bases at J, leaving 0 bases unmatched. Germline-derived CDR1 and CDR2 are LGHDT and YNNKEL (reference sequence). The CDR3 length is 13 residues. The V gene is TRBV3-1 (or the pseudogene TRBV3-2), the J gene TRBJ2-7, with TRBD2 matching over 10 bases. This clonotype was sampled from an adult in good health. Sequenced here: peripheral blood, sampled on day 0 of AZD1222 vaccination. The CDR3 loop is CASSQTSGNEQYF. The CDR3 DNA follows: TGTGCCAGCAGCCAAACTAGCGGGAACGAGCAGTACTTC.